This TCR beta chain was retrieved from a study of identical twins (dated by TCRdb to 2015 to 2016). Background for the entire study: TCR alpha and beta repertoires from monozygotic twins, unrelated adults of various ages and cord blood were deep-sequenced to test whether fetal clonotypes persist. To rule out contamination, replicate twin experiments were performed at different times with different library preparation protocols. General findings and caveats noted by the study authors: Abundant cord blood beta clonotypes had fewer insertions, young adult naive repertoires showed a similar but weaker trend, and memory repertoires showed no such trend. Because the same donors could not be followed over many years, the conclusions relied on cross-sectional statistical analysis. In beta out-of-frame sequences, excess twin sharing was weaker, because having fewer shared sequences lowered the signal-to-noise ratio. In monozygotic twins, recombination models systematically underestimated out-of-frame TCR alpha sharing, but the models matched the sharing seen between unrelated individuals. Compared with coincidental sharing between unrelated individuals, out-of-frame TCR alpha sequences shared between twins had an excess of sequences with low generation probability. Invariant T cells such as MAIT and iNKT could partly confound zero-insertion analyses, though diverse VJ usage argued against this for most clonotypes.

Only healthy Caucasian donors were included. The twin cohort comprised three pairs of female monozygotic twins, all aged roughly 18 to 30 years. Peripheral blood mononuclear cells were the source from which RNA for the TCR libraries was isolated. The library was produced with 5' RACE. Sequenced on an Illumina HiSeq 2000. Template switching added a universal primer binding site, and the final cDNA carried a unique molecular identifier that allowed TCR cDNA molecules to be counted accurately. Specific primers in the conserved constant-segment region were used to synthesize first-strand cDNA for TCR alpha and beta chains. To control for contamination, every cDNA library carried two barcodes: a SMART-Mk sample barcode plus Illumina barcodes. TruSeq adapter sequences and Illumina sample barcodes were added in two successive PCR steps. TCR alpha and beta cDNA libraries were sequenced on the Illumina HiSeq platform with custom primers. Concerning the study's data processing: Unique molecular identifiers were extracted from raw reads with MiGEC, and CDR3 positions were determined with MiXCR. For each individual, recombination models were inferred using an EM algorithm with the repgenHMM and IGoR tools. The analysis of shared clonotypes was done with the tcR package in R, with sharing normalized by the product of cloneset sizes. To study raw recombination free of thymic and clonal selection effects, out-of-frame nonproductive sequences were analyzed. Starting from the raw public reads, TCRdb applied fastp trimming at Q25, assembled clones with MiXCR and retained in-frame beta chains. Each CDR3 protein appears once, grouped with its most common genes and DNA. The V and J calls reflect TCRdb's pipeline rather than the authors' work. The sample table records hundreds of thousands of distinct CDR3 sequences; approximately 9% of these occur just once. The ten largest make up around 0.98% of the sample.

V is pruned by 5 bases and J by 5 bases, leaving 5 bases of the junction without a gene match. The CDR3 covers 13 residues, taking in both the cysteine and the phenylalanine. Solely the CDR3 DNA is kept, with 39 bases framed from the first base. In the germline V gene, CDR1 corresponds to SNHLY and CDR2 to FYNNEI. Comments on this clonotype: Its antigen has not been determined. No clone much larger than this one lies a single base away; base qualities are absent.

The data were also submitted as part of a second study, on yellow fever vaccine responses in identical twins. From the second report: The T cell response to vaccination in identical twins was reported by the authors to appear partly convergent and partly personalized. Focusing on identical twins, the study followed the T cell clones that responded to the vaccine, and did so with precision.

The rearrangement joined TRBV2 to TRBJ2-7, with TRBD1 matching 8 junction bases. The source of this sequence is a woman aged 18-35 years in good health. The sample was PBMCs. The DNA is TGTGCCAGCAGTAACGACAGGGGCCACGAGCAGTACTTC. This translates into CASSNDRGHEQYF.